The rows below give T cell receptor beta chains drawn from one sample of a study of blood T cell repertoires in COVID-19. Only in-frame clones appear in the TCRdb table, and some are missing; sequencing was by immunoSEQ multiplex PCR. Altogether 50,000 to 75,000 clones are present, more than 75% being singletons, with the ten largest covering more than 4.5%. Sequencing input: peripheral blood. These receptors were collected from a man at least 80 years old in a cohort sampled during active COVID-19. Both conserved end residues are part of each CDR3. The D gene is left open where the match is weak.

V gene,D gene,CDR3 protein
TRBV4-1,TRBD1,CASSKADRDGDTQYF
TRBV4-3,NA,CASSQDVGVTHNEQFF
TRBV7-9,NA,CASSTGRDNGYTF
TRBV9,NA,CASSVGRSSYNEQFF
TRBV5-1,TRBD1,CASSPDRGHNEQFF
TRBV12-3/TRBV12-4,NA,CASRRNLGYTF
TRBV6-6,TRBD1,CASSSQGINGYTF
TRBV7-3,NA,CASSLMEGRNQPQHF
TRBV9,NA,CASSVANGGGTDTQYF
TRBV5-1,TRBD1,CASSLGDRASGNTIYF
TRBV7-9,TRBD2,CASSLAGGSSYEQYF
TRBV19,NA,CASRMPAWADTQYF
TRBV18,NA,CASSEHAPSNQPQHF
TRBV27,TRBD1,CASSLTGTGHYNEQFF
TRBV6-5,NA,CASSLGQAYNEQFF
TRBV5-6,NA,CASSLAYQTDTQYF
TRBV6-5,NA,CASSFRSRGEYEQYF
TRBV12-5,TRBD1,CASGSGQGTYEQYF
TRBV29-1,TRBD2,CSVGTSSHGELFF
TRBV11-2,TRBD1,CASSYTGDGYTF
TRBV9,TRBD1,CASSTRQGGGGELFF
TRBV7-6,TRBD1,CASSDRDRKYEQYF
TRBV6-2/TRBV6-3,NA,CASSDPGRPVGETQYF
TRBV7-6,NA,CASSPTTMNTEAFF
TRBV3-1/TRBV3-2,NA,CASSQALQVNYGYTF
TRBV7-9,TRBD2,CASSPWGGGQETQYF
TRBV7-3,TRBD2,CASSFGTSGYNEQFF
TRBV7-8,TRBD2,CASSLGLAGDTQYF
TRBV5-6,NA,CASSLATGSLEQYF
TRBV3-1/TRBV3-2,TRBD1,CASSQIGGSGYTF
TRBV19,NA,CASSIGGTRTDTQYF
TRBV11-2,TRBD1,CASSISGTGSAGAFF
TRBV7-2,NA,CASSLAAGGGGYTF
TRBV6-5,NA,CASSYKGVRETQYF
TRBV9,NA,CASSVGSREGTDTQYF
TRBV18,NA,CASSPRMARGGEPLHF
TRBV30,TRBD1,CAWGRIGQGANYGYTF
TRBV10-2,TRBD1,CASRGQHIYNSPLHF
TRBV27,TRBD1,CASNSQGVGGELFF
TRBV3-1/TRBV3-2,TRBD1,CASSQLTGGRGGYTF
TRBV29-1,TRBD1,CSVGGGHEQYF
TRBV6-1,NA,CASSDPSGSGPQHF
TRBV29-1,NA,CSVGILAGDAFF
TRBV29-1,TRBD1,CSVHRGLGYGYTF
TRBV30,TRBD2,CAWSVGAAGGRETQYF
TRBV7-9,NA,CASSRLDYEQYF
TRBV5-5,TRBD1,CASSRDRETDTQYF
TRBV9,NA,CASSVAPGLRAGNTIYF
TRBV11-2,NA,CASSLSSTRENEQFF
TRBV19,TRBD1,CASSIRRQGEYIQYF
TRBV19,TRBD1,CASSVDRANYGYTF
TRBV7-2,NA,CASSLGEYETDTQYF